This entry lists 20 T cell receptor beta chains sequenced from one sample in a study of shared clonotypes between healthy human individuals. TCRdb keeps only in-frame clones here, not all; method: immunoSEQ multiplex PCR. The sample yields over 95,000 clones, about 70% seen once. Source material: memory CD8+ T cells sorted from blood. This sample's subset: CD45RO+ cells pooled with CCR7-negative TemRA cells. All receptors come from a woman in her twenties or thirties in good health.

This clone was recorded a few times. This rearrangement joins TRBV11-2 to TRBJ2-7; tentatively, D is TRBD2 (6 bases). The CDR3 consists of 14 residues. The V end lost 5 bases, the J end lost 0 bases, and 11 bases lay between the germline ends. The germline V gene encodes CDR1 SGHAT and CDR2 FQNNGV. The CDR3 loop reads CASSASESSYEQYF. The DNA of the CDR3 is TGTGCCAGCAGCGCTAGCGAATCCTCCTACGAGCAGTACTTC.

J is TRBJ2-7 and V is TRBV5-1; D gene ambiguous. The CDR3 is made up of 16 amino acids. From germline, CDR1 is SGHRS and CDR2 YFSETQ. The germline V and J ends were trimmed by 3 bases and 2 bases, with 18 bases remaining between them. The CDR3 DNA sequence: TGCGCCAGCAGCTCTGGTAGAAGACAAGGAGCCTACGAGCAGTACTTC. Translation: CASSSGRRQGAYEQYF.

The chain combines TRBV4-1 with TRBJ2-7; D may be TRBD2 (5 bases). V lost 0 bases, J lost 7 bases, and 16 bases lay in between. CDR1 and CDR2 (germline): MGHRA, YSYEKL. CDR3 length: 15 amino acids. CDR3 in DNA: TGCGCCAGCAGCCAAGAGACTACCGACCCTAGGGAGCAGTACTTC. This codes for CASSQETTDPREQYF.

This clone was detected many times. This chain links TRBV28 with TRBJ2-2, with 7 bases aligning to TRBD2. The CDR3 contains 16 residues. Germline lookup yields CDR1 MDHEN and CDR2 SYDVKM. The ends lost 2 bases at V and 4 bases at J; junction bases unmatched: 7. The CDR3 coding sequence is TGTGCCAGCAGTTTACTATCTAGCGGCCCCACCGGGGAGCTGTTTTTT. It codes for CASSLLSSGPTGELFF.

The chain combines TRBV19 with TRBJ2-1, with 9 nucleotides matching TRBD1. CDR3 size: 16 residues. Germline trimming cut 6 bases from V and 8 bases from J; bases unmatched to any gene: 14. From germline, CDR1 is LNHDA and CDR2 SQIVND (reference sequence). CDR3 sequence (DNA): TGTGCCAGTAGGGACCGACAGGGGGGTCTTACTTATGAGCAGTTCTTC. Protein: CASRDRQGGLTYEQFF.

There are a few counts of this clone. The chain uses TRBV5-4 and TRBJ2-5, with D perhaps TRBD1 (6 bases). The CDR3 contains 17 residues. Germline assignment: CDR1 SGHNT and CDR2 YYREEE (reference sequence). The V end was cut by 2 bases, the J end by 1 base, with 18 bases between. The DNA for the CDR3 is TGTGCCAGCAGCTTCGGGGTGAGGCAGGGGACCCAAGAGACCCAGTACTTC. Translation: CASSFGVRQGTQETQYF.

This clone was detected only once. V is TRBV5-8 and J is TRBJ2-3, with D possibly being TRBD2 (7 bases). The CDR3 extends over 16 amino acids. Trimming stripped 0 bases from V and 2 bases from J, with 13 bases between. Germline CDR1 is SGHTS and CDR2 is YDEGEE. The CDR3: CASSLEGGGSTDTQYF. DNA for the CDR3: TGTGCCAGCAGCTTGGAAGGCGGGGGCTCCACAGATACGCAGTATTTT.

This sequence joins TRBV5-6 and TRBJ2-7; no clear D gene. Germline V gene lookup returns CDR1 SGHDT and CDR2 YYEEEE. The CDR3 consists of 13 residues. V was cut by 2 bases and J by 3 bases, with 9 bases left in between. In DNA form, the CDR3 reads TGTGCCAGCAGCTTTTTGGGCAGCTACGAGCAGTACTTC. This sequence encodes CASSFLGSYEQYF. The variable domain in full, completed from reference TRBV5-6 and TRBJ2-7, reads DAGVTQSPTHLIKTRGQQVTLRCSPKSGHDTVSWYQQALGQGPQFIFQYYEEEERQRGNFPDRFSGHQFPNYSSELNVNALLLGDSALYLCASSFLGSYEQYFGPGTRLTVT.

The chain carries TRBV15 and TRBJ2-7, with 14 bases matching TRBD2. Germline V gene lookup returns CDR1 LNHNV and CDR2 YYDKDF (reference sequence). V gave up 8 bases and J gave up 2 bases; unmatched junction bases: 8. This CDR3 is 16 amino acids long. The CDR3 bases are TGTGCCACCGCCGGGACTAGCGGGAGTAGCCCCTACGAGCAGTACTTC. Translating it yields CATAGTSGSSPYEQYF.

V usage is TRBV5-6 and J usage is TRBJ2-7; 9 nucleotides match TRBD2. CDR1 SGHDT and CDR2 YYEEEE come from the germline V gene. V gave up 1 base and J gave up 7 bases; unmatched junction bases: 6. The CDR3 consists of 14 residues. The CDR3 region is CASSLLAGVQEQYF. The CDR3 DNA reads TGTGCCAGCAGCTTGTTAGCGGGAGTACAAGAGCAGTACTTC.

The chain recombines TRBV30 with TRBJ2-1, with D possibly matching TRBD1 (5 bases). The CDR3 consists of 14 residues. V lost 6 bases and J lost 6, with 18 bases in between. The germline V gene has CDR1 GTSNPN and CDR2 SVGIG (reference sequence). As DNA, the CDR3 is TGTGCCTGTGAGGACACATCCCGGAGCAATGAGCAGTTCTTC. Its protein product is CACEDTSRSNEQFF.

V and J are TRBV18 and TRBJ2-5; TRBD2 is a possible D gene (5 bases). Germline CDR1 is KGHSH and CDR2 is LQKENI. V was cut by 5 bases and J by 2 bases, with 12 bases left in between. The CDR3 covers 14 residues. DNA for the CDR3: TGTGCCAGCTCAACAAGGACGGGACAAGAGACCCAGTACTTC. It codes for CASSTRTGQETQYF.

This clone was counted many times. The chain links TRBV4-2 to TRBJ2-5, with 11 bases that match TRBD2. The CDR3 spans 18 residues. Per germline, CDR1 LGHNA and CDR2 YNFKEQ. V dropped 0 bases and J dropped 5; count of bases not matched to a gene: 11. In DNA form, the CDR3 reads TGTGCCAGCAGCCAAGATTTAGTAGCGGGAGGGAGGTTCGAGACCCAGTACTTC. Protein sequence: CASSQDLVAGGRFETQYF.

This clone was detected once. The CDR3 sequence: CASSSPAGEQYF. The CDR3 DNA sequence: TGTGCCAGCAGCTCCCCCGCGGGAGAGCAGTACTTC. V gene TRBV11-2 combines with J gene TRBJ2-5; 7 positions match TRBD2. J was trimmed by 11 bases and V by 4 bases; bases with no gene match: 7. The CDR3 consists of 12 residues. Germline V gene sequence: CDR1 SGHAT, CDR2 FQNNGV.

The chain combines TRBV29-1 with TRBJ2-7; weak D call: TRBD2 (6 bases). Trimming stripped 2 bases from V and 3 bases from J, with 20 bases between. This CDR3 region has 16 residues. Germline CDR1 reads SQVTM; CDR2 reads ANQGSEA. In nucleotides, the CDR3 is TGCAGCGTTGAACTTTCCGACGCTGGACTAAACTACGAGCAGTACTTC. Protein product: CSVELSDAGLNYEQYF.

The genes are TRBV4-2 and TRBJ1-3; 8 nucleotides agree with TRBD1. The CDR3 loop spans 17 amino acids. CDR1 LGHNA and CDR2 YNFKEQ come from the germline V gene. V lost 5 bases to trimming and J lost 2 bases; unmatched junction nucleotides: 11. The CDR3 DNA sequence: TGTGCCAGCAGCACCCTCCAGGGGGCTACTACTGGAAACACCATATATTTT. It specifies CASSTLQGATTGNTIYF.

The chain links TRBV7-2 to TRBJ2-1; D gene unclear. The CDR3 runs to 18 residues. Germline CDR1 SGHTA, CDR2 FQGNSA. V was cut by 1 base and J by 6 bases, with 22 bases left in between. The CDR3 loop is CASSLEPRLYRAGNEQFF. DNA for the CDR3: TGTGCCAGCAGCTTAGAACCCCGTTTGTATCGCGCAGGCAATGAGCAGTTCTTC.

This clone occurred many times. This sample also contains other DNA sequences that code for the same CDR3. The chain combines TRBV11-2 with TRBJ2-7; D is ambiguous. Trimming stripped 5 bases from V and 0 bases from J, with 5 bases between. Germline loops: CDR1 SGHAT, CDR2 FQNNGV. The CDR3 is 12 residues long. CDR3 loop: CASSASSYEQYF. CDR3 DNA sequence: TGTGCCAGCAGCGCTAGCTCCTACGAGCAGTACTTC. Supplemented by reference TRBV11-2 and TRBJ2-7, the full variable domain reads EAGVAQSPRYKIIEKRQSVAFWCNPISGHATLYWYQQILGQGPKLLIQFQNNGVVDDSQLPKDRFSAERLKGVDSTLKIQPAKLEDSAVYLCASSASSYEQYFGPGTRLTVT.

This clone was found a few times. This chain uses TRBV28 with TRBJ2-7; D remains ambiguous. Germline V lookup: CDR1 MDHEN, CDR2 SYDVKM. This CDR3 region has 10 residues. V was trimmed by 6 bases and J by 5 bases, leaving 5 bases between them. CDR3 amino acids: CASSLNEQYF. DNA for the CDR3: TGTGCCAGCAGCCTTAACGAGCAGTACTTC.

In this sample, this clone turned up once. The rearrangement links TRBV7-9 to TRBJ1-1; D is uncertain. Germline V gene data show CDR1 as SEHNR and CDR2 as FQNEAQ (reference sequence). Trimming shortened V by 5 bases and J by 1 base, and 11 bases separated the two germline ends. There are 14 residues in the CDR3. The CDR3 reads CASSPPPGNTEAFF. CDR3 nucleotides: TGTGCCAGCAGCCCCCCCCCGGGGAACACTGAAGCTTTCTTT.